A single sample is the source of the 5 T cell receptor beta chains below, sequenced in a study of molecular identifiers for immune sequencing clone quantification. Each CDR3 protein is one row after TCRdb ran MiXCR on the PCR reads. The sample comprises about 97,000 distinct CDR3 sequences, about 35% of which are singletons, and 9.7% rests with the top ten. The sequenced sample was naive CD8+ T cells from blood, with Jurkat cell RNA spiked in. Subset specified: FACS-sorted CD8+CD4-CCR7+CD45RA+ naive T cells. The receptors originated from a human donor in good health. Some libraries in this study had Jurkat cell RNA spiked in.

This clonotype occurred many times. V is TRBV7-9 and J is TRBJ1-1; 8 bases line up with TRBD1. The junction had 6 bases not matched to a gene; V was cut back by 5 bases and J by 4 bases. This CDR3 comprises 14 residues. Germline CDR1 is SEHNR and CDR2 is FQNEAQ (reference sequence). CDR3 sequence reads: CASSTTGVSTEAFF. The CDR3 bases are TGTGCCAGCAGCACGACAGGGGTGAGCACTGAAGCTTTCTTT. Together with reference TRBV7-9 and TRBJ1-1, the CDR3 gives the full variable domain: DTGVSQNPRHKITKRGQNVTFRCDPISEHNRLYWYRQTLGQGPEFLTYFQNEAQLEKSRLLSDRFSAERPKGSFSTLEIQRTEQGDSAMYLCASSTTGVSTEAFFGQGTRLTVV.

This clonotype was observed a handful of times. The rearrangement links TRBV7-9 to TRBJ2-3, with TRBD2 identical over 9 bases. The length of the CDR3 is 15 residues. V lost 7 bases to trimming and J lost 4 bases; unmatched junction nucleotides: 9. Per germline, CDR1 SEHNR and CDR2 FQNEAQ (reference sequence). In DNA form, the CDR3 reads TGTGCCAGCACCACCGGGACTAGCTTTCCAGATACGCAGTATTTT. Translated: CASTTGTSFPDTQYF.

The chain combines TRBV7-2 with TRBJ2-3; D unclear. V was pared by 7 bases and J by 3 bases, with 5 bases between. Germline CDR1 and CDR2: SGHTA and FQGNSA. The CDR3 sequence is 11 residues long. CDR3 DNA sequence: TGTGCCAGCACCCGGACAGATACGCAGTATTTT. This translates into CASTRTDTQYF.

Only a few counts were recorded for this clonotype. J is TRBJ2-7 and V is TRBV4-1, with D hard to call. V lost 0 bases and J 10 bases, leaving 13 bases between the germline ends. CDR3 size: 13 residues. Germline V lookup: CDR1 MGHRA, CDR2 YSYEKL. The CDR3 is CASSQDRWHIQYF. The CDR3 nucleotides are TGCGCCAGCAGCCAAGACCGTTGGCATATTCAGTACTTC.

Ten or more counts support this clonotype. J is TRBJ2-7 and V is TRBV7-9; D is tentatively TRBD1 or TRBD2 (5 bases each). V lost 2 bases and J lost 2, with 13 bases in between. Germline assignment: CDR1 SEHNR and CDR2 FQNEAQ (reference sequence). The CDR3 has 15 residues. CDR3 sequence (DNA): TGTGCCAGCAGCTTACCACGGGACGGAACCTACGAGCAGTACTTC. Encoded protein: CASSLPRDGTYEQYF.